The rows below give T cell receptor beta chains drawn from one sample of a study of cytomegalovirus exposure and HLA in healthy donors. Only in-frame clones appear in the TCRdb table, and some are missing; sequencing was by immunoSEQ multiplex PCR. Its listing shows tens of thousands of clones. The source material was PBMCs. These receptor sequences come from a human donor in good health. Both conserved end residues are trimmed from each CDR3. Each record gives: D gene, V gene, J gene, CDR3 protein. D genes are given only for firm matches.

>-|TRBV7-9|TRBJ1-4
ASSSSEPEKLF
>-|TRBV6-5|TRBJ1-1
ASSYSPGHSEDF
>-|TRBV25-1|TRBJ2-7
ASGAQGYEQY
>-|TRBV29-1|TRBJ1-1
SVGRPEGHTEAF
>TRBD1|TRBV2|TRBJ1-3
ASSEYRGSSGNTIY
>-|TRBV6-1|TRBJ1-1
ASTPRGGQGTEAF
>-|TRBV5-1|TRBJ2-5
ASRLQETQY
>-|TRBV19|TRBJ1-4
ASSPRSATNEKLF
>-|TRBV7-9|TRBJ2-3
AILLGGVSTDTQY
>-|TRBV9|TRBJ2-6
ASSAQGARRGVYSGANVLT
>TRBD1|TRBV18|TRBJ1-2
AGSPEQGAKGYT
>-|TRBV12-5|TRBJ1-2
ASGPGLLDLPNYGYT
>-|TRBV4-1|TRBJ1-4
ASSLKGVTNEKLF
>TRBD1|TRBV28|TRBJ2-7
ASRGTGLSSYEQY
>-|TRBV5-1|TRBJ2-2
ASRIRTEGAGELF
>-|TRBV7-8|TRBJ2-5
ASSTEKLGARQTQY
>-|TRBV27|TRBJ1-1
ASSAGNTEAF
>TRBD1|TRBV28|TRBJ1-1
ASSSGGKVEAF
>-|TRBV7-2|TRBJ1-2
ASSLVGAGYT
>TRBD1|TRBV7-8|TRBJ2-1
ASSLGTGIYNEQF
>TRBD1|TRBV28|TRBJ1-1
ASSLWGRGDTEAF
>TRBD2|TRBV5-4|TRBJ2-1
ASSQKAGPYNEQF
>-|TRBV6-5|TRBJ1-1
ASRQGGGTEAF
>TRBD2|TRBV5-1|TRBJ2-2
ASSLELAGGFTGELF
>-|TRBV7-9|TRBJ1-6
ASSPRAAMDSPLH
>TRBD1|TRBV30|TRBJ1-1
AWSVGTGYTEAF
>-|TRBV30|TRBJ2-7
AWRRATGNEQY
>-|TRBV20-1|TRBJ2-7
SASSGHEQY
>TRBD2|TRBV7-3|TRBJ2-3
ASSILAGGIDTQY
>TRBD1|TRBV5-1|TRBJ2-1
ASSFGTGSYNEQF
>-|TRBV6-5|TRBJ1-3
AGREGQIGR
>TRBD1|TRBV9|TRBJ1-2
ASSSPSDRGIT
>TRBD2|TRBV9|TRBJ2-2
ASSPDSRGGLANTGELF
>TRBD2|TRBV7-8|TRBJ2-3
ASSPLAGGVTDTQY
>-|TRBV6-4|TRBJ1-1
ASSDGRNTEAF
>TRBD1|TRBV9|TRBJ1-2
ASSVGEGAGDYGYT
>TRBD1|TRBV7-6|TRBJ2-6
ASSLALGQGGSGANVLT
>TRBD1|TRBV6-5|TRBJ2-7
ASSQRQGAYEQY
>TRBD1|TRBV19|TRBJ2-1
ASRTVGGTGGYEQF
>-|TRBV6-5|TRBJ2-2
ASSAGTSNTGELF
>TRBD1|TRBV30|TRBJ2-2
AWQGAGTGELF
>TRBD1|TRBV4-1|TRBJ2-7
ASSPGQGSVYEQY
>-|TRBV2|TRBJ2-5
ASRLQETQY
>TRBD1|TRBV7-9|TRBJ1-2
ASSLAVTGLGYGYT
>-|TRBV6-5|TRBJ2-2
ASTPADERTGELF
>TRBD1|TRBV29-1|TRBJ2-1
SVEGTGGPFLYNEQF
>-|TRBV6-1|TRBJ2-3
ASSLQGSTDTQY
>TRBD1|TRBV30|TRBJ1-1
AYDRVWTEAF